The 21 T cell receptor beta chains listed next were all sequenced from one sample in a study of CD8 T cells in Susac syndrome. Random hexamers were used to reverse transcribe the RNA input (about 0.5 to 1 ug). TCRdb reanalysed the immunoSEQ multiplex PCR reads using MiXCR and keeps one entry per CDR3 protein. Of approximately 100,000 distinct CDR3 sequences in the sample, 85% to 95% were seen once. Sequencing input: CD8+ T cells from PBMCs. The receptors here all came from a human donor in good health.

This sequence joins TRBV10-3 and TRBJ2-3; 8 bases line up with TRBD2. V was pared by 3 bases and J by 4 bases, with 9 bases of the junction left unmatched. Germline assignment: CDR1 ENHRY and CDR2 SYGVKD. The CDR3 totals 16 residues. CDR3 amino acids: CAISDPSGPGADTQYF. CDR3 in DNA: TGTGCCATCAGTGACCCTAGCGGGCCGGGGGCAGATACGCAGTATTTT.

V is TRBV2 and J is TRBJ2-1, with 9 nucleotides matching TRBD2. The CDR3 is 18 residues long. Germline V gene lookup returns CDR1 SNHLY and CDR2 FYNNEI. V trimming: 1 base; J trimming: 7 bases; junction bases outside the gene matches: 14. The CDR3 bases are TGTGCCAGCAGTGAAGTCGGGGTACTAAGCGGGAGGAAGAATGAGCAGTTCTTC. This gives the protein CASSEVGVLSGRKNEQFF.

The gene calls are TRBV20-1 and TRBJ1-2; no firm D call. The V gene lost 2 bases and the J gene lost 0 bases, with 13 bases spanning the gap. Germline V lookup: CDR1 DFQATT, CDR2 SNEGSKA (reference sequence). The CDR3 runs 15 residues. The CDR3 region is CSARSAMGSNYGYTF. In DNA, the CDR3 is TGCAGTGCTAGATCGGCAATGGGATCTAACTATGGCTACACCTTC.

The chain links TRBV12-3 or TRBV12-4 to TRBJ1-5; 10 bases agree with TRBD1. The V segment lost 4 bases and the J segment 6 bases; nucleotides outside the gene matches: 6. The CDR3 has 15 residues. The DNA for the CDR3 is TGTGCCAGCAGTTCCGGGGACAGGGGAGTTCAGCCCCAGCATTTT. Residues: CASSSGDRGVQPQHF.

Worth noting for this clonotype: It is unclear where the CDR3 begins or ends on the DNA, so no DNA is shown, and the CDR3 is as TCRdb lists it. This chain links TRBV4-3 with TRBJ2-7; TRBD1 was called by the table and not checked on the DNA. The germline CDR1 and CDR2 sequences are LGHNA and YSLEER. Inclusive of both ends, the CDR3 amounts to 19 amino acids. CDR3 region: CASSQDVSFGAAGSYEQYF.

This sequence joins TRBV29-1 and TRBJ1-1; 9 nucleotides agree with TRBD1. Germline CDR1 reads SQVTM; CDR2 reads ANQGSEA. V gave up 6 bases and J gave up 7 bases; unmatched junction bases: 6. This CDR3 is 12 amino acids long. The CDR3 DNA is TGCAGCGTCGTCCCGGGACAGGGTGAAGCTTTCTTT. Its translation is CSVVPGQGEAFF.

The V gene is TRBV6-1, the J gene TRBJ2-7; the D gene is possibly TRBD1 (6 bases). V lost 5 bases, J lost 0 bases, and 11 bases lay in between. CDR1 is MNHNS and CDR2 is SASEGT in the germline V gene. CDR3 length equals 14 residues. The DNA of the CDR3 is TGTGCCAGCAGTCCAGGGGTGAGCTCCTACGAGCAGTACTTC. It specifies CASSPGVSSYEQYF.

This chain connects TRBV5-4 to TRBJ1-2; a weak D match, TRBD1 (5 bases). Germline loops: CDR1 SGHNT, CDR2 YYREEE (reference sequence). The CDR3 is 14 amino acids. Trimming cost V 4 bases and J 0 bases, with 10 bases left between them. The CDR3 here is CASSIDSSNYGYTF. The CDR3 DNA sequence: TGTGCCAGCAGCATCGACAGCTCTAACTATGGCTACACCTTC.

This chain connects TRBV5-6 to TRBJ2-7, with D maybe TRBD1 (6 bases). The germline V and J ends were trimmed by 3 bases and 6 bases, with 13 bases remaining between them. The CDR3 consists of 13 residues. CDR1 SGHDT and CDR2 YYEEEE come from the germline V gene. The CDR3 loop reads CASSSGTPGEQYF. In DNA, the CDR3 is TGTGCCAGCAGCTCCGGGACACCCGGCGAGCAGTACTTC. The full variable domain, its missing parts supplied by reference TRBV5-6 and TRBJ2-7, is DAGVTQSPTHLIKTRGQQVTLRCSPKSGHDTVSWYQQALGQGPQFIFQYYEEEERQRGNFPDRFSGHQFPNYSSELNVNALLLGDSALYLCASSSGTPGEQYFGPGTRLTVT.

This clonotype has just one count. The chain joins TRBV5-1 to TRBJ2-2; D perhaps matches TRBD1 (5 bases). Germline lookup yields CDR1 SGHRS and CDR2 YFSETQ. This CDR3 is 17 amino acids long. The V and J ends lost 1 base and 5 bases respectively, with 18 bases between them. CDR3 residues: CASSLRQSPWDTGELFF. For the CDR3, the DNA is TGCGCCAGCAGCTTGAGACAGTCCCCCTGGGATACCGGGGAGCTGTTTTTT.

The chain links TRBV7-9 to TRBJ2-7; D gene unclear. The V gene's germline CDR1 is SEHNR and CDR2 FQNEAQ (reference sequence). The CDR3 is 11 amino acids. Trimming shortened V by 3 bases and J by 4 bases, and 4 bases separated the two germline ends. DNA of the CDR3: TGTGCCAGCAGCTTGGAATACGAGCAGTACTTC. It translates to CASSLEYEQYF.

J is TRBJ2-2 and V is TRBV7-2, with D perhaps matching TRBD1 (6 bases). CDR1 is SGHTA, CDR2 FQGNSA, per germline. The V and J ends lost 3 bases and 5 bases respectively, with 22 bases between them. This CDR3 comprises 18 residues. CDR3 sequence: CASSLDSNSPRWTGELFF. Written as DNA, the CDR3 is TGTGCCAGCAGCTTGGACAGTAATTCCCCGAGGTGGACCGGGGAGCTGTTTTTT.

The rearrangement uses TRBV6-5 and TRBJ2-1; D is undetermined. V was pared by 2 bases and J by 9 bases, with 11 bases between. Per germline, CDR1 MNHEY and CDR2 SVGAGI. This CDR3 contains 13 residues. The CDR3 here is CASSYGPKIEQFF. The DNA of the CDR3 is TGTGCCAGCAGTTACGGGCCGAAGATTGAGCAGTTCTTC.

V usage is TRBV5-8 and J usage is TRBJ2-1, with a tentative D call TRBD1 (6 bases). This CDR3 region has 16 residues. Germline-derived CDR1 and CDR2 are SGHTS and YDEGEE. V was pared by 1 base and J by 1 base, with 12 bases between. Here the CDR3 reads CASSLPGDRSYNEQFF. Here the CDR3 DNA reads TGTGCCAGCAGCTTGCCAGGGGACCGATCCTACAATGAGCAGTTCTTC.

The rearrangement links TRBV19 to TRBJ1-1; 8 bases align to TRBD1. V lost 1 base and J lost 6; bases outside the gene matches: 7. The CDR3 extends over 15 amino acids. CDR1 is LNHDA and CDR2 is SQIVND in the germline V gene (reference sequence). The DNA for the CDR3 is TGTGCCAGTAGTATAGGTGGGACAGGAGGAGCTGAAGCTTTCTTT. Encoded protein: CASSIGGTGGAEAFF. Looking up the rest from reference TRBV19 and TRBJ1-1 gives the full variable domain: DGGITQSPKYLFRKEGQNVTLSCEQNLNHDAMYWYRQDPGQGLRLIYYSQIVNDFQKGDIAEGYSVSREKKESFPLTVTSAQKNPTAFYLCASSIGGTGGAEAFFGQGTRLTVV.

This clonotype has just one count. The V call is TRBV7-2, the J call TRBJ1-6; D gene ambiguous. Germline V gene lookup returns CDR1 SGHTA and CDR2 FQGNSA. With 1 base removed from V and 4 bases from J, the gap between germline ends came to 11 bases. The length of the CDR3 is 16 residues. CDR3 bases: TGTGCCAGCAGCTTAGAGAGGGCCCTTTATAATTCACCCCTCCACTTT. The encoded protein is CASSLERALYNSPLHF.

The V gene is TRBV7-3, the J gene TRBJ2-5, with D perhaps TRBD1 (5 bases). The CDR3 is made up of 14 amino acids. Germline CDR1 and CDR2: SGHTA and FQGTGA. V was pared by 2 bases and J by 0 bases, with 7 bases between. The CDR3 DNA reads as TGTGCCAGCAGCTTACAGGGAAACCAAGAGACCCAGTACTTC. Its translation is CASSLQGNQETQYF. Full variable domain (remainder filled in from reference TRBV7-3 and TRBJ2-5): GAGVSQTPSNKVTEKGKYVELRCDPISGHTALYWYRQSLGQGPEFLIYFQGTGAADDSGLPNDRFFAVRPEGSVSTLKIQRTERGDSAVYLCASSLQGNQETQYFGPGTRLLVL.

The chain is built from TRBV6-2 or TRBV6-3 and TRBJ1-2; no clear D gene. V was clipped by 6 bases and J by 0 bases, with 14 bases between them. Germline loops: CDR1 MNHEY, CDR2 SVGEGT. There are 15 residues in the CDR3. For the CDR3, the DNA is TGTGCCAGCAGCAAGTATACTGCGACTAACTATGGCTACACCTTC. Its translation is CASSKYTATNYGYTF.

With respect to this clonotype: The CDR3 does not end in the conserved phenylalanine or tryptophan, so this is likely a read error. The rearrangement links TRBV2 to TRBJ2-4, with D perhaps TRBD1 (5 bases). The CDR3 has 13 residues. CDR1 SNHLY and CDR2 FYNNEI come from the germline V gene. V was clipped by 1 base and J by 8 bases, with 9 bases between them. The CDR3 DNA follows: TGTGCCAGCAGTGAAGGGGTAGGGGACATTCAGTACCTC. This sequence encodes CASSEGVGDIQYL.

The chain couples TRBV19 to TRBJ1-5, with D uncertain. V was shortened by 1 base and J by 1 base, with 8 bases between the two germline ends. Germline V gene data show CDR1 as LNHDA and CDR2 as SQIVND (reference sequence). The CDR3 runs to 15 residues. The CDR3 sequence is CASSIARVSNQPQHF. In DNA, the CDR3 is TGTGCCAGTAGTATAGCTCGGGTGAGCAATCAGCCCCAGCATTTT.

The V and J genes are TRBV6-5 and TRBJ1-1; D remains unclear. Deletions cut 0 bases from V and 4 bases from J, with 9 bases between. The CDR3 has 14 amino acids. The germline CDR1 and CDR2 sequences are MNHEY and SVGAGI. CDR3: CASSYSGDGTEAFF. In nucleotides, the CDR3 is TGTGCCAGCAGTTACTCCGGGGATGGCACTGAAGCTTTCTTT.